The clone carrying this T cell receptor (beta chain) was seen repeatedly, ten times or more. What it binds is unknown. A much bigger clone sits one base away, suggesting this may be a read error. The data originate from a study of metastatic and nonmetastatic thyroid tumors. Study-level background: It was across blood and tumor or nodule tissue from malignant and benign thyroid patients that repertoires were compared.

Each patient went into thyroid surgery without having received any treatment. Findings and limits, study-wide: Benign nodules were reported to have significantly lower TCR beta diversity than malignant thyroid tumors, in blood and tumor.

Study processing details: Building a distant-metastasis classifier for papillary thyroid cancer drew on CDR3 differences across clinicopathological groups. From the PCR reads, TCRdb re-called clones with MiXCR. TCRdb's processing, not the authors' own work, is the source of the V and J calls. The top ten clones hold around 9.9% of a sample with over 35,000 clones, 17% of them seen once. What was sequenced was tumor tissue. The TCR comes from a female donor with papillary thyroid cancer or a benign thyroid nodule (not recorded which). Some clones in this sample may be carry-over from other donors' samples.

The CDR3 DNA reads TGTGCCACCAGTGGTGGCAGCTACGAGCAGTACTTC. Translation: CATSGGSYEQYF. The rearrangement uses TRBV24-1 and TRBJ2-7; D is uncertain. Trimming stripped 5 bases from V and 3 bases from J, with 7 bases between. In germline, CDR1 is KGHDR, CDR2 SFDVKD. The CDR3 sequence is 12 residues long.